This TCR beta chain comes out of a study of CD8+ T cells in alopecia areata. Across the whole study: Percent affected scalp area, the SALT score, rated treated patients' severity. Study-wide results and caveats: More clonal than normal scalp was lesional scalp, particularly alopecia totalis/universalis.

A word on this clone: What it binds is unknown.

CDR1 is SQVTM and CDR2 is ANQGSEA in the germline V gene. The length of the CDR3 is 15 residues. Trimming stripped 7 bases from V and 2 bases from J, with 15 bases between. Sequencing templates came from extracted RNA that was reverse transcribed into cDNA. Data came from immunoSEQ multiplex PCR; TCRdb stores just in-frame clones and leaves some out. The sample includes about 74,000 clones, roughly 30% seen only once; the top ten take around 14%. Treatment denoted: oral pan-JAK inhibitor, 5-10 mg twice daily. This clonotype was obtained from a human donor with alopecia areata. This chain connects TRBV29-1 to TRBJ2-6; D unresolved. Source: CD8+ T cells sorted from blood, taken at week 4, from a patient treated with tofacitinib. The CDR3 loop reads CSDLPDGPGANVLTF. Written as DNA, the CDR3 is TGCAGCGACCTCCCAGACGGCCCTGGGGCCAACGTCCTGACTTTC.